This T cell receptor (beta chain) was identified during a study of T cells after yellow fever vaccination. Study-wide results and limits: Subsequent to the booster, the majority of primary-vaccination clones reappeared (under 98% CD4, 88% CD8). Contamination of FACS-sorted repertoires by abundant clonotypes from the bulk population could occur.

The CDR3 runs 14 residues. V lost 6 bases and J lost 5; bases outside the gene matches: 6. Synthesis of TCR cDNA relied on 5'RACE template switching, which attached a universal primer site and UMIs. TCRdb analysed the 5' RACE reads with MiXCR anew, one entry per CDR3 protein. The table lists about 330,000 distinct CDR3 sequences, 6.5% to 8.5% of them singletons. Details on this clonotype: Antigen: not known.

This sample comprised PBMCs, obtained roughly seven weeks after the first yellow fever vaccination. The receptor was isolated from a man between 18 and 29 years old who received the YFV17D yellow fever vaccine. V is TRBV12-3 or TRBV12-4 and J is TRBJ2-7; 11 positions agree with TRBD1. The CDR3: CASSRTGGFHEQYF. In DNA form, the CDR3 reads TGTGCCAGCAGCCGGACAGGGGGCTTCCACGAGCAGTACTTC.